This T cell receptor (beta chain) was sequenced during a study of metastatic and nonmetastatic thyroid tumors. About the study: Repertoire comparison spanned blood and tumor or nodule tissue of malignant and benign thyroid patients.

The CDR3 sequence is 16 residues long. Germline V gene sequence: CDR1 MNHEY, CDR2 SMNVEV (reference sequence). With 3 bases clipped from V and 6 bases from J, the junction kept 10 bases outside the gene matches. Original data processing: In papillary thyroid cancer, a distant-metastasis classifier was built using CDR3 differences across clinicopathological groups. MiXCR re-clonotyped the PCR reads for TCRdb. The V and J calls reflect TCRdb's pipeline rather than the authors' work. The table records 4,000 to 4,500 clones, around 32% of them present only once. Overall study findings and caveats: Across blood and tumor, TCR beta diversity in malignant thyroid tumors was reportedly significantly higher than in benign nodules.

This clone was observed a few times. Its antigen is still unknown. Patients had received no treatment of any kind before thyroid surgery. Material: adjacent normal tissue. V and J are TRBV27 and TRBJ2-5, with TRBD2 matching over 10 bases. The origin of this receptor is a male donor with papillary thyroid cancer or a benign thyroid nodule (not recorded which). Some clones in this sample may be carry-over from other donors' samples. The CDR3 sequence: CASSLAAGGNPQTQYF. The CDR3 nucleotides are TGTGCCAGCAGTTTGGCAGCGGGAGGGAACCCACAGACCCAGTACTTC.